These 19 T cell receptor beta chains share one sample of origin, sequenced in a study of graft-versus-host responses after intestinal transplantation. The protocol was immunoSEQ multiplex PCR, while the TCRdb copy is restricted to in-frame clones and leaves out a portion. Among around 26,000 clones listed, roughly 95% were seen once. The sample consisted of PBMCs, taken 156 days after intestinal transplant. The origin of the receptors is a human patient who received an intestinal transplant, so some T cells may come from the graft donor.

This chain joins TRBV9 and TRBJ1-2; D gene ambiguous. Germline lookup yields CDR1 SGDLS and CDR2 YYNGEE. The CDR3 runs to 14 residues. V lost 0 bases, J lost 4 bases, and 10 bases lay in between. The CDR3 reads CASSVGTAGYGYTF. For the CDR3, the DNA is TGTGCCAGCAGCGTAGGAACGGCGGGCTATGGCTACACCTTC.

The rearrangement links TRBV13 to TRBJ2-7, with 11 positions matching TRBD1. This CDR3 comprises 15 residues. V was pared by 5 bases and J by 2 bases, with 5 bases of the junction left unmatched. The V gene's germline CDR1 is PRHDT and CDR2 FYEKMQ (reference sequence). The CDR3 region has the DNA TGTGCCAGCAGCCGAGGGACAGGGGGTACCTACGAGCAGTACTTC. Its translation is CASSRGTGGTYEQYF.

This clone was observed once. The gene calls are TRBV30 and TRBJ2-2; D uncertain. CDR1 is GTSNPN and CDR2 is SVGIG in the germline V gene (reference sequence). V lost 1 base and J 1 base, leaving 7 bases between the germline ends. The CDR3 extends over 14 amino acids. The DNA for the CDR3 is TGTGCCTGGAGTGCTACAGTGAACACCGGGGAGCTGTTTTTT. It is translated as CAWSATVNTGELFF.

This chain joins TRBV19 and TRBJ1-2, with 10 bases that match TRBD1. V trimming: 7 bases; J trimming: 4 bases; junction bases outside the gene matches: 9. The CDR3 runs to 15 residues. In germline, CDR1 is LNHDA, CDR2 SQIVND (reference sequence). As DNA, the CDR3 is TGTGCCAGTACTCCGACAGGGGGCGTTTCCTATGGCTACACCTTC. As protein: CASTPTGGVSYGYTF.

The V and J genes are TRBV7-9 and TRBJ2-3; D is unresolved. The germline V gene encodes CDR1 SEHNR and CDR2 FQNEAQ (reference sequence). The CDR3 spans 15 residues. Deletions cut 1 base from V and 0 bases from J, with 8 bases between. The CDR3 loop is CASSLEVTSTDTQYF. The CDR3 bases are TGTGCCAGCAGCTTAGAGGTCACTAGCACAGATACGCAGTATTTT.

The J gene is TRBJ2-7, the V gene TRBV19; D may be TRBD2 (6 bases). The CDR3 covers 14 residues. Trimming took 5 bases from V and 0 from J, leaving 11 bases between them. Germline V gene lookup returns CDR1 LNHDA and CDR2 SQIVND (reference sequence). Here the CDR3 DNA reads TGTGCCAGTAGTCTGAGCGGGTCCTCCTACGAGCAGTACTTC. Encoded protein: CASSLSGSSYEQYF.

V is TRBV6-1 and J is TRBJ2-7; 7 bases map to TRBD2. This CDR3 contains 13 residues. Germline-derived CDR1 and CDR2 are MNHNS and SASEGT. V shed 5 bases, J shed 3 bases, and the junction held 4 bases outside the gene matches. This CDR3 is CASSPGLYYEQYF. The CDR3 coding sequence is TGTGCCAGCAGTCCGGGACTATACTACGAGCAGTACTTC.

V gene TRBV19 combines with J gene TRBJ1-2; TRBD1 might be the D (6 bases). The CDR3 totals 14 residues. V was trimmed by 5 bases and J by 3 bases, leaving 13 bases between them. CDR1 and CDR2 from the germline V gene are LNHDA and SQIVND (reference sequence). The CDR3 is CASSPQGRYYGYTF. The CDR3 nucleotides read TGTGCCAGTAGTCCACAGGGTCGATACTATGGCTACACCTTC.

This clone occurred once. This rearrangement joins TRBV7-3 to TRBJ1-2; D is perhaps TRBD1 (6 bases). V lost 2 bases and J lost 1, with 14 bases in between. Germline values: CDR1 SGHTA, CDR2 FQGTGA. This CDR3 comprises 16 residues. The CDR3 sequence is CASSLGGTGINYGYTF. The CDR3 DNA reads TGTGCCAGCAGCTTAGGCGGAACAGGGATTAACTATGGCTACACCTTC. The full variable domain, in which reference TRBV7-3 and TRBJ1-2 provide the parts outside the CDR3, is GAGVSQTPSNKVTEKGKYVELRCDPISGHTALYWYRQSLGQGPEFLIYFQGTGAADDSGLPNDRFFAVRPEGSVSTLKIQRTERGDSAVYLCASSLGGTGINYGYTFGSGTRLTVV.

The chain couples TRBV6-5 to TRBJ1-5; 9 bases fit TRBD1. The CDR3 sequence is 14 residues long. Trimming at V came to 5 bases and at J to 2 bases, leaving 1 base not matched to a gene. CDR1 and CDR2 (germline): MNHEY, SVGAGI. As DNA, the CDR3 is TGTGCCAGCAGTCGGACAGGGGGCAATCAGCCCCAGCATTTT. Translating gives CASSRTGGNQPQHF.

The rearrangement joins TRBV5-1 to TRBJ2-1, with D uncertain. The germline V gene has CDR1 SGHRS and CDR2 YFSETQ. This CDR3 has 15 residues. V shed 0 bases and J shed 4 bases, with 11 bases lying between them. The CDR3 region has the DNA TGCGCCAGCAGCTTGGCTGGGATCGAGTACAATGAGCAGTTCTTC. It codes for CASSLAGIEYNEQFF.

The chain links TRBV19 to TRBJ2-7, with 7 positions matching TRBD1. Germline loops: CDR1 LNHDA, CDR2 SQIVND (reference sequence). This CDR3 spans 13 amino acids. J lost 3 bases, V lost 3 bases, and 2 bases had no gene match. CDR3 protein: CASSMAGGYEQYF. In nucleotides, the CDR3 is TGTGCCAGTAGTATGGCAGGGGGCTACGAGCAGTACTTC.

This chain joins TRBV11-2 and TRBJ1-1; tentative D call: TRBD1 (6 bases). The V end was cut by 0 bases, the J end by 5 bases, with 10 bases between. Germline CDR1 reads SGHAT; CDR2 reads FQNNGV. This CDR3 has 14 amino acids. The CDR3 coding sequence is TGTGCCAGCAGCTTAGAACAGGGAATGACTGAAGCTTTCTTT. Translated: CASSLEQGMTEAFF. Full variable domain (remainder filled in from reference TRBV11-2 and TRBJ1-1): EAGVAQSPRYKIIEKRQSVAFWCNPISGHATLYWYQQILGQGPKLLIQFQNNGVVDDSQLPKDRFSAERLKGVDSTLKIQPAKLEDSAVYLCASSLEQGMTEAFFGQGTRLTVV.

The chain combines TRBV5-5 with TRBJ1-3; unclear D gene. V was shortened by 7 bases and J by 2 bases, with 13 bases between the two germline ends. The CDR3 loop spans 14 amino acids. Germline V gene lookup returns CDR1 SGHKS and CDR2 YYEKEE (reference sequence). The CDR3 here is CASLGIGTGNTIYF. CDR3 nucleotides: TGTGCCAGCCTGGGGATAGGGACTGGAAACACCATATATTTT. The entire variable domain, with the rest obtained from reference TRBV5-5 and TRBJ1-3, is as follows: DAGVTQSPTHLIKTRGQQVTLRCSPISGHKSVSWYQQVLGQGPQFIFQYYEKEERGRGNFPDRFSARQFPNYSSELNVNALLLGDSALYLCASLGIGTGNTIYFGEGSWLTVV.

This chain uses TRBV25-1 with TRBJ2-3; D perhaps matches TRBD1 (6 bases). The CDR3 extends over 13 amino acids. Germline CDR1 is MGHDK and CDR2 is SYGVNS. V was clipped by 8 bases and J by 2 bases, with 11 bases between them. This CDR3 is CASLGQYTDTQYF. The CDR3 bases are TGTGCCAGCCTCGGACAGTACACAGATACGCAGTATTTT.

The rearrangement links TRBV5-6 to TRBJ1-1, with 7 bases that match TRBD1. V trimming: 1 base; J trimming: 2 bases; junction bases outside the gene matches: 5. From germline, CDR1 is SGHDT and CDR2 YYEEEE. The CDR3 is 15 residues long. In nucleotides, the CDR3 is TGTGCCAGCAGCTTGATGACAGGGCCCAACACTGAAGCTTTCTTT. Protein product: CASSLMTGPNTEAFF.

CDR3 bases: TGCAGTGCTAGCACAACAGATACGCAGTATTTT. Its translation is CSASTTDTQYF. This rearrangement joins TRBV20-1 to TRBJ2-3; no reliable D call. The CDR3 contains 11 residues. Germline values: CDR1 DFQATT, CDR2 SNEGSKA (reference sequence). Trimming pared 3 bases from V and 3 bases from J, leaving 4 bases between.

The chain recombines TRBV5-6 with TRBJ2-5; D is unclear. CDR3 length equals 11 residues. V dropped 3 bases and J dropped 9 bases, with 9 bases sitting between them. Germline CDR1 and CDR2: SGHDT and YYEEEE. CDR3 bases: TGTGCCAGCAGCTATGCCGAGGCCCAGTACTTC. Translating it yields CASSYAEAQYF.

This chain links TRBV5-5 with TRBJ1-6, with 11 bases fitting TRBD1. The ends lost 2 bases at V and 9 bases at J; junction bases unmatched: 1. In germline, CDR1 is SGHKS, CDR2 YYEKEE (reference sequence). This CDR3 has 14 residues. The CDR3 nucleotides read TGTGCCAGCAGCTTAGGGACAGGGGGTTCACCCCTCCACTTT. Residues: CASSLGTGGSPLHF.